Each of the 28 T cell receptor beta chains below was sequenced from the same sample in a study of cytomegalovirus exposure and HLA in healthy donors. 60 Vbeta and 13 Jbeta primers were used in PCR. Profiled with immunoSEQ multiplex PCR; TCRdb holds only in-frame clones, not every one. The table shows some 85,000 clones, with approximately 80% occurring only once. The sample consisted of PBMCs. Receptor source: a man aged 25 to 40 in good health and CMV-seronegative.

The rearrangement links TRBV27 to TRBJ2-7; weak D call: TRBD1 (6 bases). The CDR3 spans 17 residues. V shed 5 bases and J shed 1 base, with 21 bases lying between them. The germline gives CDR1 MNHEY, CDR2 SMNVEV (reference sequence). CDR3 DNA sequence: TGTGCCAGCAGTGTAGACGGCCGGACAGCTTATTCCTACGAGCAGTACTTC. Translation gives CASSVDGRTAYSYEQYF.

The chain has TRBV5-4 and TRBJ2-6, with a tentative D call TRBD1 (6 bases). The CDR3 is made up of 16 amino acids. V was cut by 2 bases and J by 1 base, with 10 bases left in between. Germline V gives CDR1 SGHNT, CDR2 YYREEE (reference sequence). CDR3 protein: CASSFRQDSGANVLTF. The CDR3 DNA reads TGTGCCAGCAGCTTCCGACAGGATTCTGGGGCCAACGTCCTGACTTTC.

V gene TRBV5-1 combines with J gene TRBJ2-7, with D maybe TRBD2 (6 bases). This CDR3 is built from 14 residues. CDR1 and CDR2 (germline): SGHRS, YFSETQ. The ends were cut back, 0 bases at V and 3 bases at J, with 10 bases in the middle. In DNA, the CDR3 is TGCGCCAGCAGCTTGGAGGAGGGTCTCTACGAGCAGTACTTC. Its protein is CASSLEEGLYEQYF.

The chain uses TRBV11-3 and TRBJ1-5; no reliable D call. Germline V CDR1 and CDR2: SGHNT, YENEEA. V dropped 2 bases and J dropped 2 bases, with 10 bases sitting between them. This CDR3 is 15 amino acids long. The CDR3 DNA is TGTGCCAGCAGCTTAAAAACGGTTTGCAATCAGCCCCAGCATTTT. Translation: CASSLKTVCNQPQHF.

The rearrangement links TRBV7-9 to TRBJ1-2; the D is unclear. Deletions cut 6 bases from V and 1 base from J, with 21 bases between. The CDR3 covers 17 residues. Germline V gene data show CDR1 as SEHNR and CDR2 as FQNEAQ (reference sequence). The DNA of the CDR3 is TGTGCCAGCAGTCCACAACCAAGTCCAGGCTATAACTATGGCTACACCTTC. Amino acid sequence: CASSPQPSPGYNYGYTF.

The V gene is TRBV6-1, the J gene TRBJ1-2; 9 bases agree with TRBD1. CDR1 MNHNS and CDR2 SASEGT come from the germline V gene. This CDR3 is 15 amino acids long. The trim removed 3 bases at V and 5 bases at J, leaving 7 bases unmatched. In nucleotides, the CDR3 is TGTGCCAGCAGTGACCGGGACAGGGTACGGTATGGCTACACCTTC. As protein: CASSDRDRVRYGYTF.

V gene TRBV6-1 combines with J gene TRBJ1-6, with 9 bases fitting TRBD1. The CDR3 consists of 14 residues. J gave up 7 bases and V 6 bases, and 4 bases lay outside the gene matches. Germline CDR1 reads MNHNS; CDR2 reads SASEGT. In DNA, the CDR3 is TGTGCCAGCAGGACGGACAGGGGAAATTCACCCCTCCACTTT. It is translated as CASRTDRGNSPLHF.

Here the CDR3 reads CAISERGVAGGSYNEQFF. The CDR3 coding sequence is TGTGCCATCAGTGAGCGTGGAGTAGCGGGAGGGTCCTACAATGAGCAGTTCTTC. This rearrangement joins TRBV10-3 to TRBJ2-1; 11 positions agree with TRBD2. CDR3 length: 18 residues. Unmatched junction bases numbered 7, after V lost 2 bases and J lost 1 base. Germline CDR1 and CDR2: ENHRY and SYGVKD.

The J gene is TRBJ1-2, the V gene TRBV7-9; D is unclear. Germline-derived CDR1 and CDR2 are SEHNR and FQNEAQ (reference sequence). This CDR3 spans 13 amino acids. The V end was cut by 6 bases, the J end by 3 bases, with 11 bases between. The CDR3 is CASRYLEDYGYTF. The CDR3 DNA is TGTGCCAGCAGATACTTGGAGGACTATGGCTACACCTTC. Full variable domain (outside the CDR3, taken from reference TRBV7-9 and TRBJ1-2): DTGVSQNPRHKITKRGQNVTFRCDPISEHNRLYWYRQTLGQGPEFLTYFQNEAQLEKSRLLSDRFSAERPKGSFSTLEIQRTEQGDSAMYLCASRYLEDYGYTFGSGTRLTVV.

This chain connects TRBV30 to TRBJ1-1, with a tentative D call TRBD1 (5 bases). This CDR3 is built from 12 residues. Germline CDR1 is GTSNPN and CDR2 is SVGIG (reference sequence). V was pared by 6 bases and J by 4 bases, with 12 bases between. The CDR3 loop reads CACQRRGTEAFF. In nucleotides, the CDR3 is TGTGCCTGCCAGAGGAGGGGCACTGAAGCTTTCTTT. The full variable domain, with the rest looked up from reference TRBV30 and TRBJ1-1, is SQTIHQWPATLVQPVGSPLSLECTVEGTSNPNLYWYRQAAGRGLQLLFYSVGIGQISSEVPQNLSASRPQDRQFILSSKKLLLSDSGFYLCACQRRGTEAFFGQGTRLTVV.

This clone was seen a handful of times. The V gene is TRBV28, the J gene TRBJ2-1; 12 bases fit TRBD2. Per germline, CDR1 MDHEN and CDR2 SYDVKM. Trimming removed 6 bases from V and 5 bases from J; junction bases left unmatched: 8. The CDR3 consists of 16 residues. The CDR3 loop reads CASRLETSGGNNEQFF. CDR3 sequence (DNA): TGTGCCAGCAGACTAGAGACTAGCGGGGGCAACAATGAGCAGTTCTTC.

The chain carries TRBV5-1 and TRBJ2-1, with 9 nucleotides matching TRBD1. The CDR3 spans 15 residues. Germline V gives CDR1 SGHRS, CDR2 YFSETQ. J gave up 3 bases and V 5 bases, and 6 bases lay outside the gene matches. Here the CDR3 reads CASRVRTGDYNEQFF. The CDR3 DNA is TGCGCCAGCAGGGTAAGGACAGGGGACTACAATGAGCAGTTCTTC.

This clone was recorded a few times. This rearrangement joins TRBV7-2 to TRBJ2-2, with 10 bases lining up with TRBD1. Per the germline V gene, CDR1 is SGHTA and CDR2 is FQGNSA. V shed 6 bases, J shed 4 bases, and the junction held 2 bases outside the gene matches. The length of the CDR3 is 14 residues. CDR3: CASRGQGTTGELFF. In DNA form, the CDR3 reads TGTGCCAGCAGGGGACAGGGGACCACCGGGGAGCTGTTTTTT.

The chain uses TRBV28 and TRBJ2-7; 11 nucleotides match TRBD2. V was clipped by 5 bases and J by 3 bases; unmatched bases: 15. CDR1 is MDHEN and CDR2 is SYDVKM in the germline V gene. CDR3 size: 18 residues. Written as DNA, the CDR3 is TGTGCCAGCAGTCCTCTAGCGGGAGGCGGTCCCGAAGGCTACGAGCAGTACTTC. Translated, it gives CASSPLAGGGPEGYEQYF.

The V and J genes are TRBV5-4 and TRBJ1-2, with TRBD1 matching 10 bases. The V gene end was trimmed by 2 bases and the J gene end by 8 bases; junction bases not matched to a gene: 3. CDR1 and CDR2 (germline): SGHNT, YYREEE (reference sequence). The CDR3 loop spans 13 amino acids. CDR3 DNA: TGTGCCAGCAGCTTTGACAGGGGGCCGGGCTACACCTTC. Its translation: CASSFDRGPGYTF.

The chain uses TRBV9 and TRBJ1-1; D is unclear. Germline CDR1 reads SGDLS; CDR2 reads YYNGEE. This CDR3 contains 13 residues. V was pared by 4 bases and J by 3 bases, with 10 bases between. The CDR3 nucleotides read TGTGCCAGCAGCTCCCAGTTGTACACTGAAGCTTTCTTT. It translates to CASSSQLYTEAFF.

The chain is built from TRBV4-2 and TRBJ1-3; 7 positions match TRBD1. V shed 1 base and J 0 bases; nucleotides not matched to a gene: 6. The CDR3 is made up of 17 amino acids. Germline assignment: CDR1 LGHNA and CDR2 YNFKEQ. In DNA, the CDR3 is TGTGCCAGCAGCCAAGTTAGCGGGACAGCCTCTGGAAACACCATATATTTT. Protein sequence: CASSQVSGTASGNTIYF.

The table lists this clone with a few counts. Other DNA sequences within the sample encode an identical CDR3. The chain couples TRBV2 to TRBJ1-1, with 9 bases identical to TRBD1. V dropped 6 bases and J dropped 1; count of bases not matched to a gene: 0. Germline loops: CDR1 SNHLY, CDR2 FYNNEI. There are 13 residues in the CDR3. The CDR3 loop reads CASRDRGNTEAFF. The DNA of the CDR3 is TGTGCCAGCAGGGACAGGGGGAACACTGAAGCTTTCTTT.

About this clone: The junction does not match germline at one end; this may be a read error. The chain couples TRBV7-9 to TRBJ1-2; D call uncertain. This CDR3 comprises 12 residues. In germline, CDR1 is SEHNR, CDR2 FQNEAQ (reference sequence). The DNA of the CDR3 is TGTGCCACCCCAACAGACCCAACGGGAATCTTCTTC. This codes for CATPTDPTGIFF.

This chain connects TRBV18 to TRBJ2-7; a possible D gene is TRBD1 (5 bases). V was shortened by 0 bases and J by 0 bases, with 15 bases between the two germline ends. This CDR3 is built from 17 residues. CDR1 KGHSH and CDR2 LQKENI come from the germline V gene. The CDR3 region is CASSPPFQGRGSYEQYF. In DNA form, the CDR3 reads TGTGCCAGCTCACCACCGTTCCAGGGAAGGGGCTCCTACGAGCAGTACTTC.

This sequence joins TRBV4-1 and TRBJ2-7, with TRBD2 identical over 15 bases. The CDR3 runs to 16 residues. Germline V gene data show CDR1 as MGHRA and CDR2 as YSYEKL. The V and J ends lost 3 bases and 1 base, in that order; junction bases with no gene match: 1. CDR3 loop: CASSQGLAGGSYEQYF. The CDR3 nucleotides are TGCGCCAGCAGCCAGGGACTAGCGGGAGGATCCTACGAGCAGTACTTC.

The chain has TRBV2 and TRBJ2-7, with a possible D match to TRBD2 (5 bases). Per the germline V gene, CDR1 is SNHLY and CDR2 is FYNNEI. The CDR3 is made up of 14 amino acids. With 1 base removed from V and 5 bases from J, the gap between germline ends came to 12 bases. The CDR3 DNA follows: TGTGCCAGCAGTGAAGAGGTGTCTAGCAACGAGCAGTACTTC. It yields the protein CASSEEVSSNEQYF.

This clone appeared a few times. The V gene is TRBV19, the J gene TRBJ2-3; 7 bases map to TRBD1. The germline V gene has CDR1 LNHDA and CDR2 SQIVND (reference sequence). V gave up 4 bases and J gave up 1 base; unmatched junction bases: 5. CDR3 length: 15 amino acids. The CDR3 region is CASSKTGSRTDTQYF. DNA for the CDR3: TGTGCCAGTAGTAAGACAGGGTCCCGCACAGATACGCAGTATTTT.

The genes are TRBV25-1 and TRBJ2-1; 7 positions match TRBD1. The CDR3 is 13 amino acids. V shed 8 bases and J 7 bases; nucleotides not matched to a gene: 8. Germline V CDR1 and CDR2: MGHDK, SYGVNS. The CDR3 spells CASARAGGNEQFF. The CDR3 bases are TGTGCCAGCGCTCGGGCAGGGGGAAATGAGCAGTTCTTC.

This rearrangement joins TRBV6-1 to TRBJ2-3; 7 nucleotides line up with TRBD2. The germline V gene has CDR1 MNHNS and CDR2 SASEGT. The J segment lost 1 base and the V segment lost 1 base, leaving 5 bases of the junction unmatched. This CDR3 has 16 amino acids. CDR3 bases: TGTGCCAGCAGTGAAGTGGCGGGGGTTCGCACAGATACGCAGTATTTT. It encodes CASSEVAGVRTDTQYF.

The chain uses TRBV15 and TRBJ1-1; 9 bases agree with TRBD1. The CDR3 loop spans 16 amino acids. The V gene's germline CDR1 is LNHNV and CDR2 YYDKDF (reference sequence). J gave up 1 base and V 2 bases, and 5 bases lay outside the gene matches. The CDR3 loop reads CATSRHRTGENTEAFF. As DNA, the CDR3 is TGTGCCACCAGCAGACACCGGACAGGGGAGAACACTGAAGCTTTCTTT. Complete variable domain (other parts from reference TRBV15 and TRBJ1-1): DAMVIQNPRYQVTQFGKPVTLSCSQTLNHNVMYWYQQKSSQAPKLLFHYYDKDFNNEADTPDNFQSRRPNTSFCFLDIRSPGLGDTAMYLCATSRHRTGENTEAFFGQGTRLTVV.

The rearrangement links TRBV5-6 to TRBJ1-4, with D possibly TRBD1 on 6 matching bases. The CDR3 is 16 amino acids. Looked up from germline, CDR1 is SGHDT and CDR2 is YYEEEE. V was trimmed by 5 bases and J by 5 bases, leaving 19 bases between them. The CDR3 region is CASSPGVGTKNEKLFF. CDR3 DNA: TGTGCCAGCAGTCCTGGGGTGGGGACAAAGAATGAAAAACTGTTTTTT.

The CDR3 DNA sequence: TGTGCCAGCAGCCTCGGTTCTGGGGCCAACGTCCTGACTTTC. As protein: CASSLGSGANVLTF. The genes are TRBV4-2 and TRBJ2-6; D remains unclear. V was pared by 4 bases and J by 1 base, with 5 bases between. The CDR3 totals 14 residues. Germline loops: CDR1 LGHNA, CDR2 YNFKEQ.